A single sample is the source of the 5 T cell receptor beta chains below, sequenced in a study of T cells in localized non-small cell lung cancer. The protocol was immunoSEQ multiplex PCR, while the TCRdb copy is restricted to in-frame clones and leaves out a portion. The sample lists around 31,000 clones; approximately 94% were seen once. The sequenced sample was peripheral blood, obtained before any cancer treatment. These receptor sequences come from a woman aged 40-69 years with stage I lung adenocarcinoma.

This clone was seen just once. The rearrangement links TRBV5-1 to TRBJ2-1; 9 bases are shared with TRBD2. This CDR3 is 22 amino acids long. The V gene end was trimmed by 1 base and the J gene end by 4 bases; junction bases not matched to a gene: 24. Germline lookup yields CDR1 SGHRS and CDR2 YFSETQ. CDR3 coding DNA: TGCGCCAGCAGCTTGCCGGACGGCACGACTAGAAATAGCGGGGGCCTTTACAATGAGCAGTTCTTC. It codes for CASSLPDGTTRNSGGLYNEQFF.

The chain links TRBV6-4 to TRBJ2-1; tentative D call: TRBD1 (5 bases). This CDR3 comprises 15 residues. Germline V gene data show CDR1 as MRHNA and CDR2 as SNTAGT. Trimming shortened V by 8 bases and J by 4 bases, and 18 bases separated the two germline ends. CDR3 in amino acids: CASSRQILAYNEQFF. DNA of the CDR3: TGTGCCAGCTCGAGACAGATATTAGCTTACAATGAGCAGTTCTTC.

The chain joins TRBV7-9 to TRBJ2-7; the D is unclear. V was shortened by 5 bases and J by 8 bases, with 19 bases between the two germline ends. In germline, CDR1 is SEHNR, CDR2 FQNEAQ (reference sequence). CDR3 length: 14 residues. DNA of the CDR3: TGTGCCAGCAGCCCCTACGGGTTGGTCTTCCAGCAGTACTTC. It yields the protein CASSPYGLVFQQYF.

The genes are TRBV5-4 and TRBJ2-5; TRBD2 matches at 12 bases. The CDR3 has 14 residues. The germline CDR1 and CDR2 sequences are SGHNT and YYREEE (reference sequence). The J segment lost 5 bases and the V segment lost 6 bases, leaving 5 bases of the junction unmatched. The CDR3: CASTLAGGLETQYF. CDR3 nucleotides: TGTGCCAGCACCCTAGCGGGGGGGCTGGAGACCCAGTACTTC.

The V call is TRBV2, the J call TRBJ2-5; the D gene is possibly TRBD1 (6 bases). Germline values: CDR1 SNHLY, CDR2 FYNNEI. The CDR3 has 13 residues. Trimming stripped 8 bases from V and 5 bases from J, with 15 bases between. CDR3 bases: TGTGCCAGCCTTGGACAGAGGGTTGAGACCCAGTACTTC. Amino acids: CASLGQRVETQYF. Full variable domain (outside the CDR3, taken from reference TRBV2 and TRBJ2-5): EPEVTQTPSHQVTQMGQEVILRCVPISNHLYFYWYRQILGQKVEFLVSFYNNEISEKSEIFDDQFSVERPDGSNFTLKIRSTKLEDSAMYFCASLGQRVETQYFGPGTRLLVL.